This T cell receptor (beta chain) comes out of a study of T cells expressing NK-cell markers. This CDR3 comprises 16 residues. Remarks on this clonotype: Its target is not known.

The study, taken as a whole, reports: Expanded NKG2C+ T cell clones had unclear HCMV specificity.

TCRdb reprocessed the 5' RACE reads and keeps a single row for each CDR3 protein, giving no DNA. The sample yields about 460,000 distinct CDR3 sequences, of which the top ten take up roughly 1.4%. The chain has TRBV12-3 or TRBV12-4 and TRBJ1-5; TCRdb selects TRBD1, and the lack of DNA leaves this call unchecked. The receptor was derived from a woman aged 45-60 years in good health. Material for sequencing was blood T cells: a sorted CD56 or NKG2C T cell subset, CD4+ or CD8+ T cells, or bulk PBMC T cells (not recorded which). The CDR3 protein is CASSLPGTGSNQPQHF.